Below, 26 T cell receptor beta chains from the same sample are listed, as sequenced in a study of T cell repertoires in cytomegalovirus infection. TCRdb itself ran the reads through MiXCR, one entry per CDR3 protein. The table lists roughly 630,000 distinct CDR3 sequences, approximately 24% of them singletons. Sequencing used CD8+ T cells from PBMCs. The receptor source for this set is a human donor in good health (CMV status not recorded). Some clones in this sample may be carry-over from other donors' samples.

This rearrangement joins TRBV6-8 to TRBJ2-7, with D uncertain. CDR1 MNHGY and CDR2 SAAAGT come from the germline V gene. V was shortened by 2 bases and J by 3 bases, with 14 bases between the two germline ends. This CDR3 comprises 15 residues. The CDR3 DNA is TGTGCCAGCAGTTACAGTACTACGGGCCTCTACGAGCAGTACTTC. This codes for CASSYSTTGLYEQYF.

Only a few counts were recorded for this clonotype. V usage is TRBV27 and J usage is TRBJ2-1, with TRBD2 matching over 8 bases. V lost 7 bases to trimming and J lost 2 bases; unmatched junction nucleotides: 1. CDR1 and CDR2 from the germline V gene are MNHEY and SMNVEV (reference sequence). This CDR3 is built from 13 residues. The CDR3 region has the DNA TGTGCCAGCAAGCGGGGGACCTACAATGAGCAGTTCTTC. It encodes CASKRGTYNEQFF.

Notes on this clonotype: This may come from a read error, since a much larger clone is one base off. The J gene is TRBJ2-1, the V gene TRBV7-2, with TRBD2 identical over 13 bases. Germline-derived CDR1 and CDR2 are SGHTA and FQGNSA. This CDR3 contains 15 residues. In DNA, the CDR3 is TGTGTCAGCAGCCGGACTAGCGGGAGCTACAATGAGCAGTTCTTC. Translation gives CVSSRTSGSYNEQFF.

The rearrangement uses TRBV29-1 and TRBJ1-2; D unclear. CDR1 and CDR2 (germline): SQVTM, ANQGSEA. Trimming cost V 5 bases and J 3 bases, with 10 bases left between them. There are 12 residues in the CDR3. In DNA, the CDR3 is TGCAGCGTTAACCGGATGGACTATGGCTACACCTTC. It translates to CSVNRMDYGYTF.

J is TRBJ2-1 and V is TRBV6-6, with TRBD2 as a possible D gene (6 bases). This CDR3 has 14 amino acids. The V gene lost 6 bases and the J gene lost 7 bases, with 16 bases spanning the gap. Germline lookup yields CDR1 MNHNY and CDR2 SVGAGI (reference sequence). The CDR3 DNA reads TGTGCCAGCAGACCGGAGGAGGGTCGAAATGAGCAGTTCTTC. This translates into CASRPEEGRNEQFF.

In this sample, this clonotype turned up a few times. This chain uses TRBV6-2 or TRBV6-3 with TRBJ1-5; D remains unclear. Germline V gene data show CDR1 as MNHEY and CDR2 as SVGEGT. V was shortened by 4 bases and J by 2 bases, with 15 bases between the two germline ends. CDR3 length equals 16 residues. CDR3 protein: CASSSGPPKGNQPQHF. The CDR3 DNA is TGTGCCAGCAGTTCCGGGCCCCCCAAGGGCAATCAGCCCCAGCATTTT.

The chain is built from TRBV20-1 and TRBJ2-4; D is unclear. CDR3 length: 13 residues. Germline-derived CDR1 and CDR2 are DFQATT and SNEGSKA (reference sequence). The V gene lost 3 bases and the J gene lost 5 bases, with 11 bases spanning the gap. The CDR3 region is CSARWEAQNIQYF. The CDR3 DNA reads as TGCAGTGCTAGGTGGGAAGCTCAAAACATTCAGTACTTC.

The V and J genes are TRBV7-9 and TRBJ2-1; no clear D gene. Germline CDR1 and CDR2: SEHNR and FQNEAQ (reference sequence). With 5 bases removed from V and 9 bases from J, the gap between germline ends came to 14 bases. This CDR3 is built from 13 residues. This CDR3 reads CASSPHASGEQFF. DNA of the CDR3: TGTGCCAGCAGCCCTCACGCCTCGGGTGAGCAGTTCTTC.

This clonotype was recorded once. The V call is TRBV6-8, the J call TRBJ1-4; maybe TRBD1 (5 bases). Trimming took off 5 bases at V and 7 bases at J, with 17 bases between the two ends. This CDR3 is 15 amino acids long. The germline V gene encodes CDR1 MNHGY and CDR2 SAAAGT. The CDR3 loop reads CASSNNGAAGEKLFF. CDR3 coding DNA: TGTGCCAGCAGTAATAACGGGGCCGCGGGTGAAAAACTGTTTTTT.

In this sample, this clonotype turned up a few times. V usage is TRBV19 and J usage is TRBJ1-5, with TRBD1 matching over 8 bases. V lost 1 base, J lost 1 base, and 6 bases stayed unmatched. In germline, CDR1 is LNHDA, CDR2 SQIVND (reference sequence). The CDR3 totals 17 residues. The CDR3 DNA follows: TGTGCCAGTAGTATAGGGGACAGGCGGAAAAGCAATCAGCCCCAGCATTTT. Protein product: CASSIGDRRKSNQPQHF.

This clonotype came up many times. The gene calls are TRBV11-3 and TRBJ1-1; the D gene is possibly TRBD1 (6 bases). The ends were cut back, 5 bases at V and 1 base at J, with 11 bases in the middle. The CDR3 length is 14 residues. Germline CDR1 and CDR2: SGHNT and YENEEA. CDR3 sequence: CASSTRGPNTEAFF. The DNA for the CDR3 is TGTGCCAGCAGCACCAGGGGCCCGAACACTGAAGCTTTCTTT. Full variable domain (remainder filled in from reference TRBV11-3 and TRBJ1-1): EAGVVQSPRYKIIEKKQPVAFWCNPISGHNTLYWYLQNLGQGPELLIRYENEEAVDDSQLPKDRFSAERLKGVDSTLKIQPAELGDSAVYLCASSTRGPNTEAFFGQGTRLTVV.

V gene TRBV29-1 combines with J gene TRBJ1-2; D is unresolved. The CDR3 is 12 amino acids. Germline V gene sequence: CDR1 SQVTM, CDR2 ANQGSEA. The V end lost 0 bases, the J end lost 8 bases, and 10 bases lay between the germline ends. CDR3 region: CSVEEPPFGYTF. CDR3 nucleotides: TGCAGCGTTGAAGAACCTCCTTTCGGCTACACCTTC.

This clonotype was recorded at least ten times. The CDR3 here is CASSLPTSGERADTQYF. CDR3 bases: TGTGCCAGCAGCTTACCCACTAGCGGGGAACGTGCAGATACGCAGTATTTT. The chain uses TRBV28 and TRBJ2-3; 10 nucleotides line up with TRBD2. V dropped 6 bases and J dropped 4; count of bases not matched to a gene: 13. The CDR3 loop spans 17 amino acids. Germline CDR1 and CDR2: MDHEN and SYDVKM.

CDR3 DNA sequence: TGCGCCAGCAGCCAAGCCCTCGGGGGAAACACCATATATTTT. This encodes CASSQALGGNTIYF. This chain joins TRBV4-1 and TRBJ1-3, with D unclear. Trimming took off 1 base at V and 4 bases at J, with 8 bases between the two ends. Germline V CDR1 and CDR2: MGHRA, YSYEKL. The CDR3 loop spans 14 amino acids.

This chain connects TRBV19 to TRBJ2-1, with D hard to call. Germline V gene data show CDR1 as LNHDA and CDR2 as SQIVND (reference sequence). The CDR3 is 14 residues long. V lost 6 bases to trimming and J lost 5 bases, with 14 bases between them. CDR3 nucleotides: TGTGCCAGTAGAAACCCCGGTCCCCACAATGAGCAGTTCTTC. Its translation is CASRNPGPHNEQFF. Full variable domain (outside the CDR3, taken from reference TRBV19 and TRBJ2-1): DGGITQSPKYLFRKEGQNVTLSCEQNLNHDAMYWYRQDPGQGLRLIYYSQIVNDFQKGDIAEGYSVSREKKESFPLTVTSAQKNPTAFYLCASRNPGPHNEQFFGPGTRLTVL.

This clonotype appeared a few times. This chain links TRBV28 with TRBJ2-3, with TRBD2 matching over 13 bases. CDR1 and CDR2 (germline): MDHEN, SYDVKM. The trim removed 5 bases at V and 0 bases at J, leaving 5 bases unmatched. The CDR3 length is 17 residues. The CDR3 spells CASSQLAGGISTDTQYF. The CDR3 DNA is TGTGCCAGCAGTCAACTAGCGGGGGGGATTAGCACAGATACGCAGTATTTT.

This clonotype was seen a handful of times. The chain recombines TRBV29-1 with TRBJ1-2; no reliable D call. Looked up from germline, CDR1 is SQVTM and CDR2 is ANQGSEA. The V end was cut by 7 bases, the J end by 2 bases, with 14 bases between. The CDR3 is made up of 13 amino acids. Written as DNA, the CDR3 is TGCAGCGCCCCCTCTCCTGGGAACTATGGCTACACCTTC. Protein: CSAPSPGNYGYTF.

The sample holds a few counts of this clonotype. V is TRBV25-1 and J is TRBJ1-2; D not certain. The CDR3 spans 10 residues. CDR1 MGHDK and CDR2 SYGVNS come from the germline V gene. V lost 8 bases, J lost 10 bases, and 11 bases lay in between. CDR3 amino acids: CASGSGDYTF. The CDR3 DNA reads TGTGCCAGCGGGTCGGGAGACTACACCTTC.

The CDR3 loop is CASSQLAGGHEQFF. The CDR3 DNA follows: TGTGCCAGCAGCCAACTAGCGGGGGGGCACGAGCAGTTCTTC. V usage is TRBV14 and J usage is TRBJ2-1; 12 bases are shared with TRBD2. CDR1 and CDR2 from the germline V gene are SGHDN and FVKESK. After removal of 2 bases from V and 10 bases from J, the junction contained 3 bases not matched to a gene. This CDR3 is built from 14 residues.

The rearrangement links TRBV9 to TRBJ2-4; D is possibly TRBD1 (5 bases). This CDR3 has 13 residues. The germline CDR1 and CDR2 sequences are SGDLS and YYNGEE. V was pared by 4 bases and J by 3 bases, with 8 bases between. The CDR3 nucleotides read TGTGCCAGCAGCCTAGGACACAAAAACATTCAGTACTTC. Protein sequence: CASSLGHKNIQYF.

This clonotype was seen a handful of times. The chain recombines TRBV5-5 with TRBJ2-3; possible D gene TRBD1, 5 bases. Between the trimmed V and J ends, which lost 0 bases and 2 bases, there was a span of 10 bases. The CDR3 contains 15 residues. The V gene's germline CDR1 is SGHKS and CDR2 YYEKEE (reference sequence). CDR3 protein: CASSLETVHTDTQYF. The CDR3 nucleotides are TGTGCCAGCAGCTTGGAGACAGTCCACACAGATACGCAGTATTTT.

This clonotype was seen at least ten times. V is TRBV4-2 and J is TRBJ2-2, with TRBD2 matching over 8 bases. V gave up 0 bases and J gave up 6 bases; unmatched junction bases: 3. Germline assignment: CDR1 LGHNA and CDR2 YNFKEQ. The CDR3 runs 15 residues. The CDR3 nucleotides read TGTGCCAGCAGCCAAGATCGGGGGGGGTCCGGGGAGCTGTTTTTT. Encoded protein: CASSQDRGGSGELFF.

CDR3 amino acids: CASSPLQALNQPQHF. The CDR3 DNA sequence: TGTGCCAGCAGTCCCCTCCAGGCGTTGAATCAGCCCCAGCATTTT. J is TRBJ1-5 and V is TRBV6-6; no firm D call. This CDR3 contains 15 residues. The V and J ends lost 5 bases and 4 bases respectively, with 15 bases between them. Germline-derived CDR1 and CDR2 are MNHNY and SVGAGI (reference sequence).

V usage is TRBV7-9 and J usage is TRBJ2-4, with D tentatively TRBD2 (7 bases). The CDR3 has 18 residues. CDR1 is SEHNR, CDR2 FQNEAQ, per germline (reference sequence). The V gene lost 2 bases and the J gene lost 0 bases, with 17 bases spanning the gap. In DNA form, the CDR3 reads TGTGCCAGCAGCTTACCTAGCGGACAGAACCGAGCCAAAAACATTCAGTACTTC. It is translated as CASSLPSGQNRAKNIQYF.

This clonotype has a count of ten or more. The J gene is TRBJ2-1, the V gene TRBV12-3 or TRBV12-4; no clear D gene. The CDR3 consists of 12 residues. Trimming cost V 3 bases and J 7 bases, with 7 bases left between them. CDR3 loop: CASSFAVNEQFF. In DNA form, the CDR3 reads TGTGCCAGCAGTTTCGCGGTAAATGAGCAGTTCTTC.

This clonotype was seen more than once but under ten times. The gene calls are TRBV27 and TRBJ1-1; D call uncertain. V was trimmed by 8 bases and J by 0 bases, leaving 19 bases between them. The germline V gene has CDR1 MNHEY and CDR2 SMNVEV (reference sequence). The CDR3 is made up of 16 amino acids. The CDR3 loop is CASRPSPLALNTEAFF. The DNA for the CDR3 is TGTGCCAGCCGACCTAGCCCCTTAGCTTTGAACACTGAAGCTTTCTTT.